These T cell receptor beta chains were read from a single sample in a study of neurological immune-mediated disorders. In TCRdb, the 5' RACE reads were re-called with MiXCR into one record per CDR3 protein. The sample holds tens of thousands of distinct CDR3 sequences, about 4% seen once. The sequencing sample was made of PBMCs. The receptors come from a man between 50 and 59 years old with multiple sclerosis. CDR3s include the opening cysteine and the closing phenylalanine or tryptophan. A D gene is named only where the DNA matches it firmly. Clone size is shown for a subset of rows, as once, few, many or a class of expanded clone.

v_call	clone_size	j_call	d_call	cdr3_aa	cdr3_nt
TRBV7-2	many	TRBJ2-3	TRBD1	CASSPPDRGRTDTQYF	TGTGCCAGCAGCCCCCCGGACAGGGGGCGAACGGATACGCAGTATTTT
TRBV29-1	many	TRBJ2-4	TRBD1	CSVEDGTGNIQYF	TGCAGCGTTGAAGATGGGACAGGGAACATTCAGTACTTC
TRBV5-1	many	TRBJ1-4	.	CASSFTSTNEKLFF	TGCGCCAGCAGCTTTACTTCAACTAATGAAAAACTGTTTTTT
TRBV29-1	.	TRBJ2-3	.	CSVYLGGGKDTQYF	TGCAGCGTGTATTTGGGGGGCGGGAAAGATACGCAGTATTTT
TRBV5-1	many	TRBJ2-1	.	CASRVFAYNEQFF	TGCGCCAGCAGAGTCTTTGCGTACAATGAGCAGTTCTTC
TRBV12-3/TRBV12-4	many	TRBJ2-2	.	CASSFSGPIGELFF	TGTGCCAGCAGTTTCTCGGGTCCCATCGGGGAGCTGTTTTTT
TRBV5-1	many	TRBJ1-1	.	CASSGAGNTEAFF	TGCGCCAGCAGCGGTGCAGGGAACACTGAAGCTTTCTTT
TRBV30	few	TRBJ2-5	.	CAWSETGTPAYF	TGTGCCTGGAGTGAAACCGGGACACCGGCGTACTTC
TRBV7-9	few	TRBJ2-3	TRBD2	CASSPPDALAEYTDTQYF	TGTGCCAGCAGCCCGCCCGACGCCCTAGCGGAATACACAGATACGCAGTATTTT
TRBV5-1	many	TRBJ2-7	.	CASSLGFSQRDTPYEQYF	TGCGCCAGCAGCTTGGGCTTCTCGCAACGGGACACCCCCTACGAGCAGTACTTC
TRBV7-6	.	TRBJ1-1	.	CASSLEGDTEAFF	TGTGCCAGCAGCTTAGAGGGGGACACTGAAGCTTTCTTT
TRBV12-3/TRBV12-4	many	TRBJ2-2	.	CASSYGPDRGELFF	TGTGCCAGCAGTTACGGACCCGACCGGGGGGAGCTGTTTTTT
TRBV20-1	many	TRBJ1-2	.	CSASGAKYGYTF	TGCAGTGCTTCCGGGGCCAAATATGGCTACACCTTC
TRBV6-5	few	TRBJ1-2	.	CASRPTLNYGYTF	TGTGCCAGCAGACCGACGCTCAACTATGGCTACACCTTC
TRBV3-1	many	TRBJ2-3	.	CASSLGKGTYSTDTQYF	TGTGCCAGCAGTTTGGGCAAGGGGACTTATAGCACAGATACGCAGTATTTT
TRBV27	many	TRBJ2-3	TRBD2	CASSSPGGTQYF	TGTGCCAGCAGTTCCCCGGGGGGTACGCAGTATTTT
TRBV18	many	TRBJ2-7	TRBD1	CASSPGSGTGAYEQYF	TGTGCCAGCTCACCAGGATCCGGGACAGGGGCCTACGAGCAGTACTTC
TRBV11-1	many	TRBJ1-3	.	CASSHGSSGNTIYF	TGTGCCAGCAGCCACGGGAGCTCTGGAAACACCATATATTTT
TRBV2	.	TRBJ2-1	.	CASTQTPRDSHYNRQFF	TGTGCCAGCACCCAGACCCCACGGGACTCCCACTACAACAGACAGTTCTTC
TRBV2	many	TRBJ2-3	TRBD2	CASSALTSGSTDTQYF	TGTGCCAGCAGTGCGTTGACTAGCGGGAGCACAGATACGCAGTATTTT
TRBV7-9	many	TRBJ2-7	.	CASSFSGKSYEQYF	TGTGCCAGCAGCTTTTCGGGGAAGTCCTACGAGCAGTACTTC
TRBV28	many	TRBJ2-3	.	CASSFPPQGGGADTQYF	TGTGCCAGCAGTTTTCCCCCCCAGGGGGGGGGCGCAGATACGCAGTATTTT
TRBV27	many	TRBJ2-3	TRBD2	CASSFLGLAGLTSTDTQYF	TGTGCCAGCAGTTTTTTGGGACTAGCGGGATTAACAAGCACAGATACGCAGTATTTT
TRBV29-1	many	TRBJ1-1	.	CSVGGGSGTEAFF	TGCAGCGTTGGTGGTGGATCGGGGACTGAAGCTTTCTTT
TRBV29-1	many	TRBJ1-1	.	CSVVFRLNTEAFF	TGCAGCGTTGTATTCAGGTTAAACACTGAAGCTTTCTTT
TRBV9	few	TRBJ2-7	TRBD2	CASSPLAGPYEQYF	TGTGCCAGCAGCCCCCTAGCGGGACCCTACGAGCAGTACTTC
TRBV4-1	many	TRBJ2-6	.	CASSQDSLGQISGANVLTF	TGCGCCAGCAGCCAAGATAGCTTGGGGCAGATCTCTGGGGCCAACGTCCTGACTTTC
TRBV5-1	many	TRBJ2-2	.	CASSFGSATGELFF	TGCGCCAGCAGCTTTGGGTCGGCGACCGGGGAGCTGTTTTTT
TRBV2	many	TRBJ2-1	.	CASSVSQVNNEQFF	TGTGCCAGCAGTGTGTCTCAGGTCAACAATGAGCAGTTCTTC
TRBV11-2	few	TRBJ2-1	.	CASSPLRGTALGGEQFF	TGTGCCAGCAGCCCCCTCCGGGGAACCGCACTCGGAGGTGAGCAGTTCTTC
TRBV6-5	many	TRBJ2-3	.	CASSPQGYGTDTQYF	TGTGCCAGCAGCCCACAGGGTTACGGCACAGATACGCAGTATTTT
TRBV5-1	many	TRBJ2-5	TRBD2	CASSPSAGGSRTQYF	TGCGCCAGCAGCCCATCAGCGGGGGGGTCCAGGACCCAGTACTTC
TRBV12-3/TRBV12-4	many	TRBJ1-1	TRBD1	CASSLGQGYTEAFF	TGTGCCAGCAGTTTAGGACAGGGCTACACTGAAGCTTTCTTT
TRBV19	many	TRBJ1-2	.	CASSPPVGGYGYTF	TGTGCCAGTAGCCCCCCCGTCGGGGGCTATGGCTACACCTTC
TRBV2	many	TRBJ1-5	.	CASSDGQANQPQHF	TGTGCCAGCAGTGATGGGCAGGCTAATCAGCCCCAGCATTTT
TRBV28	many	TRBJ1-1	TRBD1	CASSLGQGGKAFF	TGTGCCAGCAGTTTGGGACAGGGCGGTAAGGCTTTCTTT
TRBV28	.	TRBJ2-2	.	CASSPQGGNTGELFF	TGTGCCAGCAGTCCGCAGGGGGGGAACACCGGGGAGCTGTTTTTT
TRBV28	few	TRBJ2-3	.	CASSLIGGRTDTQYF	TGTGCCAGCAGTTTAATTGGAGGTAGAACAGATACGCAGTATTTT
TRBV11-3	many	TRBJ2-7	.	CASSPGTLYEQYF	TGTGCCAGCAGTCCCGGGACACTCTACGAGCAGTACTTC
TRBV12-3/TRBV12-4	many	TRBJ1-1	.	CASSPWGLENTEAFF	TGTGCCAGCAGCCCTTGGGGGCTCGAAAACACTGAAGCTTTCTTT
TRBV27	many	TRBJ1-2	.	CASSQRAGYGYTF	TGTGCCAGCAGTCAACGTGCCGGCTATGGCTACACCTTC
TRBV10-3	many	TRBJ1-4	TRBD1	CAISESDRGEKLFF	TGTGCCATCAGTGAGTCGGACAGGGGAGAAAAACTGTTTTTT
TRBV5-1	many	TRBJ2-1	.	CASSLAADSYNEQFF	TGCGCCAGCAGTCTGGCAGCGGACTCCTACAATGAGCAGTTCTTC
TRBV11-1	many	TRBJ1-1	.	CASSLESRGDLVTEAFF	TGTGCCAGCAGCTTAGAATCCAGGGGAGATTTGGTCACTGAAGCTTTCTTT
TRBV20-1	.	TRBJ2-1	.	CSARDPRTSRDDEQFF	TGCAGTGCTAGAGATCCCCGTACCTCGCGGGACGATGAGCAGTTCTTC
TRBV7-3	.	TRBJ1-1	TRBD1	CASSSVRDREGEATEAFF	TGTGCCAGCAGCTCAGTCCGGGACAGGGAGGGAGAAGCCACTGAAGCTTTCTTT
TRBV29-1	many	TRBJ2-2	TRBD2	CSVVSRRGTSGTGELFF	TGCAGCGTTGTTTCCCGAAGAGGGACTAGCGGCACCGGGGAGCTGTTTTTT
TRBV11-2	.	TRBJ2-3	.	CASSLGGTRKDTQYF	TGTGCCAGCAGCTTAGGTGGGACAAGGAAAGATACGCAGTATTTT
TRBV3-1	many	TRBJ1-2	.	CASSQQGVDYGYTF	TGTGCCAGCAGCCAACAAGGGGTCGACTATGGCTACACCTTC
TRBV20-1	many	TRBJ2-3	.	CSARPWQSVGDTQYF	TGCAGTGCTAGACCATGGCAGAGCGTCGGTGATACGCAGTATTTT
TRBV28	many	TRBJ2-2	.	CASRRRGTNTGELFF	TGTGCCAGCAGAAGGAGGGGCACGAACACCGGGGAGCTGTTTTTT
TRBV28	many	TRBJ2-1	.	CASSSEQTRTNEQFF	TGTGCCAGCAGTTCCGAGCAGACGCGGACGAATGAGCAGTTCTTC
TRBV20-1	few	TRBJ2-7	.	CSARLDRNYEQYF	TGCAGTGCTAGACTCGACAGGAACTACGAGCAGTACTTC
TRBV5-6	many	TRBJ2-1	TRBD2	CASSWERDPFSEQFF	TGTGCCAGCAGCTGGGAGCGGGACCCATTTTCTGAGCAGTTCTTC
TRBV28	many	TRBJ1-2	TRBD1	CASSVSGTGALSYGYTF	TGTGCCAGCAGTGTATCCGGGACAGGGGCCCTTAGTTACGGCTACACCTTC
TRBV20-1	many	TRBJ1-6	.	CSARPGHESSPLNF	TGCAGTGCTCGCCCGGGACATGAATCTTCACCCCTCAACTTT
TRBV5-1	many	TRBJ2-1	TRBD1	CASSLTGGQGWNEQFF	TGCGCCAGCAGCTTGACAGGAGGACAGGGTTGGAATGAGCAGTTCTTC
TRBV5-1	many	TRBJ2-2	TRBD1	CASSPEGAPDTGELFF	TGCGCCAGCAGTCCCGAGGGGGCGCCGGACACCGGGGAGCTGTTTTTT
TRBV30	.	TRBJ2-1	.	CAWSGSSYNEQFF	TGTGCCTGGAGCGGGAGCTCCTACAATGAGCAGTTCTTC
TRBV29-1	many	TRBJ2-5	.	CSVEAGRAGETQYF	TGCAGCGTTGAAGCGGGAAGGGCGGGGGAGACCCAGTACTTC